This T cell receptor beta chain was sequenced during a study of post-analysis software for immune sequencing data. Overall study context: Several disease courses (relapsing-remitting, secondary progressive and progressive-relapsing) of multiple sclerosis were included. Broader study findings: Normalized Chao1 diversity was significantly lower in multiple sclerosis patients than in controls. Five or six TRBV segments, TRBV5-6, TRBV5-1 and TRBV20-1 among them, were found more frequent in patients than controls. F measure clustering grouped samples strongly by preparation batch.

Germline V gene sequence: CDR1 SGDLS, CDR2 YYNGEE. CDR3 size: 13 residues. Trimming took 0 bases from V and 10 from J, leaving 11 bases between them. Regarding this clonotype: Its antigen is undetermined.

Researchers reported that TCR beta cDNA libraries carried unique molecular identifiers. Yield was approximately 500,000 cDNA molecules from 1 to 10 million T cells. TCRdb recomputed calls from the PCR reads with MiXCR, one row per CDR3 protein. The table shows about 770,000 distinct CDR3 sequences, with more than 45% occurring only once. This receptor was identified in a girl aged 10-17 years with multiple sclerosis. V is TRBV9 and J is TRBJ2-1; the D gene is possibly TRBD2 (6 bases). Sequenced material: blood. In nucleotides, the CDR3 is TGTGCCAGCAGCGTAGGGTACGGGAGAGAGCAGTTCTTC. It is translated as CASSVGYGREQFF.